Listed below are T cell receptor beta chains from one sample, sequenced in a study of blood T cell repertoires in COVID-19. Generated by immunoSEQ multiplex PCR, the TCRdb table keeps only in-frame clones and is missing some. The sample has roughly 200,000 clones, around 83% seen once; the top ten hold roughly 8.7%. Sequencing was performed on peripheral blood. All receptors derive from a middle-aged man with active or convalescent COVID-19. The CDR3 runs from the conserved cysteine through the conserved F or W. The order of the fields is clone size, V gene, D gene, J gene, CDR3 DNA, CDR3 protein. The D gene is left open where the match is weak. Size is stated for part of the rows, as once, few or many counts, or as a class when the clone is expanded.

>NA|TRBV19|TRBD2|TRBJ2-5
TGTGCCAGTAGTATAATTAGCGGGAAACAAGAGACCCAGTACTTC
CASSIISGKQETQYF
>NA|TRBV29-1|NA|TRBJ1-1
TGCAGCGTTGATAACAGCAGGAACACTGAAGCTTTCTTT
CSVDNSRNTEAFF
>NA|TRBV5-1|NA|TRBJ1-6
TGCGCCAGCAGCCTGTCGGGGGAACTCTGGAATTCACCCCTCCACTTT
CASSLSGELWNSPLHF
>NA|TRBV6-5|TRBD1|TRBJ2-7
TGTGCCAGCAGTTACTCGGAGACAGGGGGCTACGAGCAGTACTTC
CASSYSETGGYEQYF
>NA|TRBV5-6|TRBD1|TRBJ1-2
TGTGCCAGCAGCCTCGGACAGGGGGAAGGCTACACCTTC
CASSLGQGEGYTF
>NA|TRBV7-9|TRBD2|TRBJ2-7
TGTGCCAGCAGCCTCACAGCGGGAGTTTTCTACGAGCAGTACTTC
CASSLTAGVFYEQYF
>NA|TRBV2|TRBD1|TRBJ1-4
TGTGCCAGCAAAGAACAGGGGGCTAATGAAAAACTGTTTTTT
CASKEQGANEKLFF
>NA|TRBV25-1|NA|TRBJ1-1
TGTGCCAGCAGTGGAGTACAGGGTGTGTTCACTGAAGCTTTCTTT
CASSGVQGVFTEAFF
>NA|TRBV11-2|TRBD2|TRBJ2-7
TGTGCCAGCAGCCGGGAGGCAGTCGATCATCGGGACGAGCAGTACTTC
CASSREAVDHRDEQYF
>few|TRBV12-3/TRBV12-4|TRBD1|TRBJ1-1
TGTGCCAGCAATCGACAGGGGTGGACTGAAGCTTTCTTT
CASNRQGWTEAFF
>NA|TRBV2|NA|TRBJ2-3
TGTGCCAGCAGTGAAGGGTGGGCTAAGGGGGCAGATACGCAGTATTTT
CASSEGWAKGADTQYF
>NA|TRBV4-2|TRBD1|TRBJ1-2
TGTGCCAGCAGCCAAGACCTGGGACAGGGGGCCTATGGCTACACCTTC
CASSQDLGQGAYGYTF
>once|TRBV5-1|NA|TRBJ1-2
TGCGCCAGCAGCTTTAATTATCGCCTCGGGGCTAACTATGGCTACACCTTC
CASSFNYRLGANYGYTF
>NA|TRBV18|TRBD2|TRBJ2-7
TGTGCCAGCTCACCTCGGAGCTTCTCGGCTAGCGGGGCATCCTACGAGCAGTACTTC
CASSPRSFSASGASYEQYF
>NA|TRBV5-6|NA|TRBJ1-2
TGTGCCAGCAGGCGCAGGGCGAACTATGGCTACACCTTC
CASRRRANYGYTF
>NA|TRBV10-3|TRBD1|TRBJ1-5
TGTGCCATCAGTGAGTCGTTAACAGGGGTCCAGCCCCAGCATTTT
CAISESLTGVQPQHF
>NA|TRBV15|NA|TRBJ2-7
TGTGCCACCAGCAGAGGAGGGCAGACCTACGAGCAGTACTTC
CATSRGGQTYEQYF
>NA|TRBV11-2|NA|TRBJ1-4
TGTGCCAGCAGCTTAGACCGGGGTACTAATGAAAAACTGTTTTTT
CASSLDRGTNEKLFF
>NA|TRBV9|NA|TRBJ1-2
TGTGCCAGCAGCGCCCAGGGGTCCGCTAGGGGCTACACCTTC
CASSAQGSARGYTF
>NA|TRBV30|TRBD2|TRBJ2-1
TGTGCCTGGGGACTAGCGGGAGTAAATGAGCAGTTCTTC
CAWGLAGVNEQFF
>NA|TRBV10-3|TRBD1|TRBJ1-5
TGTGCCATCAGCGAAAGTGGGACAGAAAGCAACCAGCCCCAGCATTTT
CAISESGTESNQPQHF
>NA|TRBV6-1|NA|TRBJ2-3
TGTGCCAGCAGTGAACTAAGGACTGGCACAGATACGCAGTATTTT
CASSELRTGTDTQYF
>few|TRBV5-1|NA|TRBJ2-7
TGCGCCAGCAGCTTCGGAGACTACGAGCAGTACTTC
CASSFGDYEQYF
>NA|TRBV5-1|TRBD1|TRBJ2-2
TGCGCCAGCAACAGTCAGGGGGTGAACACCGGGGAGCTGTTTTTT
CASNSQGVNTGELFF
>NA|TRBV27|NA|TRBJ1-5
TGTGCCAGCAGTTTAAAGACAGGAGGTCAGCCCCAGCATTTT
CASSLKTGGQPQHF
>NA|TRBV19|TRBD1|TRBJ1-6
TGTGCCAGTAGCACGGGACAGGGCGCCAATTCACCCCTCCACTTT
CASSTGQGANSPLHF